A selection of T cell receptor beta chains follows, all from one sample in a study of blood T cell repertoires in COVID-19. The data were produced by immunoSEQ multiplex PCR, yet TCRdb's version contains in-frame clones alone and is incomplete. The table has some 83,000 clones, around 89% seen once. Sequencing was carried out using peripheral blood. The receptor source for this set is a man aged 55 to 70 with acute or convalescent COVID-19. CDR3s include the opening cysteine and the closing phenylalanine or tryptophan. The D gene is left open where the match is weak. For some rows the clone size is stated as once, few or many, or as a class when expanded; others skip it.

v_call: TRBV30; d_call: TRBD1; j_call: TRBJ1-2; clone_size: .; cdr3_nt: TGTGCCTGGAGTGTAGACAGGGTGGGCGGCTACACCTTC; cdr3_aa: CAWSVDRVGGYTF
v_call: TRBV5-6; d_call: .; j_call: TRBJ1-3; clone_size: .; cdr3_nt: TGTGCCAGCAGGGGAGGAATTGGAAACACCATATATTTT; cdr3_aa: CASRGGIGNTIYF
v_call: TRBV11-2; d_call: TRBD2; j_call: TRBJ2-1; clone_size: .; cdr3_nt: TGTGCCAGCAGCCTCGGGACTAGGGGAGACAATGAGCAGTTCTTC; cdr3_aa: CASSLGTRGDNEQFF
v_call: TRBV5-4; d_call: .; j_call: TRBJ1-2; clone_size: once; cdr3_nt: TGTGCCAGCAGTCTACAGGGTGACTATGGCTACACCTTC; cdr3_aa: CASSLQGDYGYTF
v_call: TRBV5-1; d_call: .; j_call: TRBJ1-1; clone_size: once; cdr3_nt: TGCGCCAGCAGCTCGGACATTGTCACTGAAGCTTTCTTT; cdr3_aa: CASSSDIVTEAFF
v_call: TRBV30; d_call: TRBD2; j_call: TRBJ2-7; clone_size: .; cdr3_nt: TGTGCCTGGAACTTAGCGGGGGGGCGTTACGAGCAGTACTTC; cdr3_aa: CAWNLAGGRYEQYF
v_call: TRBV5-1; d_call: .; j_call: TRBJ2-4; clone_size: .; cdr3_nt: TGCGCCAGCAGCTCGTCCGGGAAGGACATTCAGTACTTC; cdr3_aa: CASSSSGKDIQYF
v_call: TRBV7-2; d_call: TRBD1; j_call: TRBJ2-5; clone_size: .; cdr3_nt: TGTGCCAGCAGCTTGGACAGGGCCATGGAGACCCAGTACTTC; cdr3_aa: CASSLDRAMETQYF
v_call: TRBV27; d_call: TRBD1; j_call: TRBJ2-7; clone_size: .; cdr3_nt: TGTGCCAGCAGTTTGGACAGGGTGGACGAGCAGTACTTC; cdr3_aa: CASSLDRVDEQYF
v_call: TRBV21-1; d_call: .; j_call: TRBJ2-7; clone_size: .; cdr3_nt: TGTGCCAGCAGCAAAGATGAAGGGGGCTACGAGCAGTACTTC; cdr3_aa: CASSKDEGGYEQYF
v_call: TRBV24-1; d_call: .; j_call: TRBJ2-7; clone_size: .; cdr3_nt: TGTGCCACCAGTGATTTGAGAGGGCCCGAGCAGTACTTC; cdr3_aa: CATSDLRGPEQYF
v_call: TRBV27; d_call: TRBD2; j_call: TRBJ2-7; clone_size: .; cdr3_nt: TGTGCCAGCAGTTCGAGGACTAGCGGTCTCTACGAGCAGTACTTC; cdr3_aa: CASSSRTSGLYEQYF
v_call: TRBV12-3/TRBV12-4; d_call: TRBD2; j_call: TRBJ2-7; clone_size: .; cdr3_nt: TGTGCCAGCAGTCCAGGACTAGTATACGAGCAGTACTTC; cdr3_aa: CASSPGLVYEQYF
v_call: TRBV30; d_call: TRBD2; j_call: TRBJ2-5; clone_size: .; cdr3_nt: TGTGCCTGGAGAGCTAGCGGGAGGGGAACGGGGACCCAGTACTTC; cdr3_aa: CAWRASGRGTGTQYF
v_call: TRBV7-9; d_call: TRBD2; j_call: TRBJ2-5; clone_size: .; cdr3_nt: TGTGCCAGCAGCTTAGGGGGGACTAGACTAGCGGGCCCACAAGAGACCCAGTACTTC; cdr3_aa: CASSLGGTRLAGPQETQYF
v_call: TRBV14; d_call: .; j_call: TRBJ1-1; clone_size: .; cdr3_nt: TGTGCCAGCAGCCGGGGGCGGGGGGAAGGAACTGAAGCTTTCTTT; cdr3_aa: CASSRGRGEGTEAFF
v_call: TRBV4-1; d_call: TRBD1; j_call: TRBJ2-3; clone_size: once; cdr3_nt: TGCGCCAGCAGCCACGGACAGGCTAGCACAGATACGCAGTATTTT; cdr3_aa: CASSHGQASTDTQYF
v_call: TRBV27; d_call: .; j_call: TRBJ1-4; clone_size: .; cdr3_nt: TGTGCCAGCAGTTTATCCGGGGGGTTGAAGGAAAAACTGTTTTTT; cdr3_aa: CASSLSGGLKEKLFF
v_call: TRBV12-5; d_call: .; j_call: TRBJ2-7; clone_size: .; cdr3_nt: TGTGCTAGTGGTTTGGTGGACAGGGAGGGCTACGAGCAGTACTTC; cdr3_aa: CASGLVDREGYEQYF
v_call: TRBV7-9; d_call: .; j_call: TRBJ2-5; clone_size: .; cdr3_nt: TGTGCCAGCAGCTCTCCCCGACCGACAGCAGAGACCCAGTACTTC; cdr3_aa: CASSSPRPTAETQYF
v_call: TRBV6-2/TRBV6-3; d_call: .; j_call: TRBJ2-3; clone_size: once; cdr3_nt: TGTGCCAGCAGTTGGCAGGGGACAGATACGCAGTATTTT; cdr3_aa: CASSWQGTDTQYF
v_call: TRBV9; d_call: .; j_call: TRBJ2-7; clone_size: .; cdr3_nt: TGTGCCAGCAGCCCCCGGGGGTGGGACGAGCAGTACTTC; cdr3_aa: CASSPRGWDEQYF
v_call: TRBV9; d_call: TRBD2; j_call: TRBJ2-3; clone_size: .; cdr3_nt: TGTGCCAGCAGCGTAGATTTAGCGGGGGGGCCTAGAGATACGCAGTATTTT; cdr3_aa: CASSVDLAGGPRDTQYF
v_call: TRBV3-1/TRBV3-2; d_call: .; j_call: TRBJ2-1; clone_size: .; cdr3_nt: TGTGCCAGCAGCCAAGATCGCCGGTTACTTTCAAACTACAATGAGCAGTTCTTC; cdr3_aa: CASSQDRRLLSNYNEQFF
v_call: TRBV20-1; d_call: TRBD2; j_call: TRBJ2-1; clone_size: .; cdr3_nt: TGCAGTGCTAGTAGTGGACTAGCAGATGAGCAGTTCTTC; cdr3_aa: CSASSGLADEQFF
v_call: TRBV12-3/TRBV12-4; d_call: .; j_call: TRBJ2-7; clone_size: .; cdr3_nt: TGTGCCAGCAGCCGGCGGCACGAGCAGTACTTC; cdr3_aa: CASSRRHEQYF
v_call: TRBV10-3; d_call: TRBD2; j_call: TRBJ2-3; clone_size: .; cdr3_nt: TGTGCCATCAGTGGAACTAGCGGGGGGAGGGATACGCAGTATTTT; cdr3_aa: CAISGTSGGRDTQYF
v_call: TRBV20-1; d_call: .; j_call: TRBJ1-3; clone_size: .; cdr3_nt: TGCAGTGCTAGTTATACTGCTGGAAACACCATATATTTT; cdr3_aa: CSASYTAGNTIYF
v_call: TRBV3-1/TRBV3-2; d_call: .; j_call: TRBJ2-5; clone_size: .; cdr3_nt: TGTGCCAGCAGCCAAGATCATTCATCGGGGACCCAGTACTTC; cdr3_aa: CASSQDHSSGTQYF
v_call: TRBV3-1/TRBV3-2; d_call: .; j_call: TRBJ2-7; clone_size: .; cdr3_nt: TGTGCCAGCAGCCAAGATGAGGTCTCCTACGAGCAGTACTTC; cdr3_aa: CASSQDEVSYEQYF
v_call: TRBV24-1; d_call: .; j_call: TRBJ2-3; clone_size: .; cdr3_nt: TGTGCCGCAGGGGATATGGTCACAGATACGCAGTATTTT; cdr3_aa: CAAGDMVTDTQYF
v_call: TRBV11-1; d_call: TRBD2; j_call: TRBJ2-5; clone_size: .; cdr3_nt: TGTGCCAGCAGCCCCAGACTAGCGGGAGACCAAGAGACCCAGTACTTC; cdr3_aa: CASSPRLAGDQETQYF
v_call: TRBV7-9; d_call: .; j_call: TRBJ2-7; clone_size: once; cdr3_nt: TGTGCCAGCAGCTTAAGCAGGGGTCCCTACGAGCAGTACTTC; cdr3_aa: CASSLSRGPYEQYF
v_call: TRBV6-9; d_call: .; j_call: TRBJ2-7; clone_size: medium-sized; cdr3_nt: TGTGCCAGCGAAACTTCCTACGAGCAGTACTTC; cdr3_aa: CASETSYEQYF
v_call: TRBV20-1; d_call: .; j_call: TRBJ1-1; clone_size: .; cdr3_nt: TGCAGTGCCAAGCGACAGGAAGCTTTCTTT; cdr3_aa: CSAKRQEAFF
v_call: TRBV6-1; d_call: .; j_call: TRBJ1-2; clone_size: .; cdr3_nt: TGTGCCAGCAGTGAAGCCGTCAGCTATGGCTACACCTTC; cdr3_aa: CASSEAVSYGYTF
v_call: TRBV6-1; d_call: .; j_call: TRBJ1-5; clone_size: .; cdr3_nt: TGTGCCAGCAGTGAAGGGCCCACCAATCAGCCCCAGCATTTT; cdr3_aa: CASSEGPTNQPQHF
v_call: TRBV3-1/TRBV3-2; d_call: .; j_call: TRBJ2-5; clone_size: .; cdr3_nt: TGTGCCAGCAGCCGGCTAGACTATCAAGAGACCCAGTACTTC; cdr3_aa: CASSRLDYQETQYF
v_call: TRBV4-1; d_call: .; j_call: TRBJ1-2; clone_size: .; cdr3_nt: TGCGCCAGCAGCCAAGGAGTCCAGGGTCAGGGCTACACCTTC; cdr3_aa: CASSQGVQGQGYTF
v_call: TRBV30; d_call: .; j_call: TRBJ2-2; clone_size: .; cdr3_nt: TGTGCCTGGAGTGTAGGCCCGAGCGGGTACCACACCGGGGAGCTGTTTTTT; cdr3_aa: CAWSVGPSGYHTGELFF
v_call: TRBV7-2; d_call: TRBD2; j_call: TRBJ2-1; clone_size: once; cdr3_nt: TGTGCCAGCAGCTTAGTCGCTAGCGGGACCTACAATGAGCAGTTCTTC; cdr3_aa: CASSLVASGTYNEQFF
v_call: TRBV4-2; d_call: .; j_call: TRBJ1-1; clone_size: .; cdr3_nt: TGTGCCAGCAGCCAAGATCGGGGGGCGCAATCTGAAGCTTTCTTT; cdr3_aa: CASSQDRGAQSEAFF
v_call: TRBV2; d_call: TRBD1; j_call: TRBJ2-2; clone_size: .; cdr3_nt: TGTGCCAGCAGAGGGGCAGGGGGCGTTACCGGGGAGCTGTTTTTT; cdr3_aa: CASRGAGGVTGELFF
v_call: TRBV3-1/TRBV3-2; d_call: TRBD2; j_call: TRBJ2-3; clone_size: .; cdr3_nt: TGTGCCAGCAGCCTTAGCGGGACGGGCACAGATACGCAGTATTTT; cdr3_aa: CASSLSGTGTDTQYF
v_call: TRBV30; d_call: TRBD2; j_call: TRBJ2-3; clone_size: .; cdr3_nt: TGTGCCTGGGAAACTAGCGGGCGGACAGATACGCAGTATTTT; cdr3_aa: CAWETSGRTDTQYF
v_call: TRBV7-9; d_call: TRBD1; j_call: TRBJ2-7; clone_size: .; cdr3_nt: TGTGCCAGCAGCTTAGGTCGGGGACAGACCTACGAGCAGTACTTC; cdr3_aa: CASSLGRGQTYEQYF
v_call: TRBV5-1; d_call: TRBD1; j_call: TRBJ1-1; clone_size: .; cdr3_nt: TGCGCCAGCAGCCTCGACAGGGTCACTGAAGCTTTCTTT; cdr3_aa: CASSLDRVTEAFF
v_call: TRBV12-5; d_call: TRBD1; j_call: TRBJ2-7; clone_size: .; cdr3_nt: TGTGCTAGTGGTTGGCCGGGACAGGGGTCCTCCTACGAGCAGTACTTC; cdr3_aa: CASGWPGQGSSYEQYF
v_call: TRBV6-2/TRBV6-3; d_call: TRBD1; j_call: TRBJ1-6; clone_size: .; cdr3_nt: TGTGCCAGCAGTTACCCGAGGACAGGTTCATCCCTCGCACCCCTCCACTTT; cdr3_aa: CASSYPRTGSSLAPLHF
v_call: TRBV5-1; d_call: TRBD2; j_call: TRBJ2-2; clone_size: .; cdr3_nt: TGCGCCAGCAGCTTGGAGCGGGGTTTAGGGGAGCTGTTTTTT; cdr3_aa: CASSLERGLGELFF
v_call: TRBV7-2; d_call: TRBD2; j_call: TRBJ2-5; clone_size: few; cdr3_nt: TGTGCCAGCAGCTCTAGCGGAATACAAGAGACCCAGTACTTC; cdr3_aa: CASSSSGIQETQYF
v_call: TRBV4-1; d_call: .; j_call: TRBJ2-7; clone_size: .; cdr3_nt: TGCGCCAGCAGCCAAGAACGCTCCTATTACGAGCAGTACTTC; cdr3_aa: CASSQERSYYEQYF
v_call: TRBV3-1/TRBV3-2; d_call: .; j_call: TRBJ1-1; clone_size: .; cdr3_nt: TGTGCCAGCAGCCAATTTTCGGGAGTCACTGAAGCTTTCTTT; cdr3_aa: CASSQFSGVTEAFF
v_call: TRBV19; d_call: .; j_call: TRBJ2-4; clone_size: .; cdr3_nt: TGTGCCAGTAGTCTCCCCGGGGACATTCAGTACTTC; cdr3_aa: CASSLPGDIQYF
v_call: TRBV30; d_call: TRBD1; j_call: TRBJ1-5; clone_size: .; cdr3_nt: TGTGCCTGGGCGAGCGGACAGGATGGTCAGCCCCAGCATTTT; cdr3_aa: CAWASGQDGQPQHF
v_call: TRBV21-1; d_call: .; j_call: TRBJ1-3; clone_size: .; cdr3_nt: TGTGCCAGCAGCGGCGGTTCCAGCTCTGGAAACACCATATATTTT; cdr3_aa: CASSGGSSSGNTIYF
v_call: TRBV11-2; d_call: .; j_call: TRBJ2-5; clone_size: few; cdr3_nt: TGTGCCAGCAGCTTAGCTCGTAACCAAGAGACCCAGTACTTC; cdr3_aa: CASSLARNQETQYF
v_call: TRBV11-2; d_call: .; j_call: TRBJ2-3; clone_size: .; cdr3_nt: TGTGCCAGCAGCTTCAGTCCGGGAGAGGCAGATACGCAGTATTTT; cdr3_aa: CASSFSPGEADTQYF
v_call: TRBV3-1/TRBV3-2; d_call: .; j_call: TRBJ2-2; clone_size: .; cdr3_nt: TGTGCCAGCAGACAACAGGGCTACACCGGGGAGCTGTTTTTT; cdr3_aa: CASRQQGYTGELFF
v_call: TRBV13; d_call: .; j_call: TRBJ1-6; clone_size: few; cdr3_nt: TGTGCCAGCAGCTCTGCAGGGCTTAGCTCCTATAATTCACCCCTCCACTTT; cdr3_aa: CASSSAGLSSYNSPLHF